This is a list of T cell receptor beta chains from one sample in a study of OX40 agonist ivuxolimab in advanced cancers. Profiled with immunoSEQ multiplex PCR; TCRdb holds only in-frame clones, not every one. The data show some 39,000 clones, over 80% seen once. Sequenced here: CD4+ or CD8+ T cells sorted from blood, sampled in a trial of the OX40 agonist ivuxolimab. Receptors originate from an adult with an advanced solid tumor such as melanoma, head and neck, liver or kidney cancer. CDR3s include the opening cysteine and the closing phenylalanine or tryptophan. A clone size is listed for some rows: how often the clone was seen (once, few, many), or a class if it is expanded.

CDR3aa: CASSLRLAGETQYF
abundance: once
j_gene: TRBJ2-5
v_gene: TRBV5-4

CDR3aa: CAWSHAAVGNQPQHF
abundance: NA
j_gene: TRBJ1-5
v_gene: TRBV30

CDR3aa: CASSFGQGSNQPQHF
abundance: NA
j_gene: TRBJ1-5
v_gene: TRBV28

CDR3aa: CASSFRGQYTDTQYF
abundance: NA
j_gene: TRBJ2-3
v_gene: TRBV7-3

CDR3aa: CAWKPPGLAASEQYF
abundance: NA
j_gene: TRBJ2-7
v_gene: TRBV30

CDR3aa: CASSLGLAESSYNEQFF
abundance: NA
j_gene: TRBJ2-1
v_gene: TRBV5-4

CDR3aa: CASSLVAGQGRTDTQYF
abundance: NA
j_gene: TRBJ2-3
v_gene: TRBV5-4

CDR3aa: CASALGTDTQYF
abundance: NA
j_gene: TRBJ2-3
v_gene: TRBV10-1

CDR3aa: CAIVDGKDTQYF
abundance: NA
j_gene: TRBJ2-3
v_gene: TRBV10-3

CDR3aa: CASRRGGDETQYF
abundance: NA
j_gene: TRBJ2-5
v_gene: TRBV6-1

CDR3aa: CASSLDNSALAKNIQYF
abundance: NA
j_gene: TRBJ2-4
v_gene: TRBV11-2

CDR3aa: CASSFSGSGDTQYF
abundance: NA
j_gene: TRBJ2-3
v_gene: TRBV11-3

CDR3aa: CASSPPSQGAKNIQYF
abundance: NA
j_gene: TRBJ2-4
v_gene: TRBV18

CDR3aa: CASAGRGLAGRNEQFF
abundance: NA
j_gene: TRBJ2-1
v_gene: TRBV15

CDR3aa: CASSLDGQHPPQHF
abundance: few
j_gene: TRBJ1-5
v_gene: TRBV7-9

CDR3aa: CASSEGYEQYF
abundance: NA
j_gene: TRBJ2-7
v_gene: TRBV6-1

CDR3aa: CASSKYRFPLDEQFF
abundance: NA
j_gene: TRBJ2-1
v_gene: TRBV28

CDR3aa: CASSYSEQNYGYTF
abundance: few
j_gene: TRBJ1-2
v_gene: TRBV6-6

CDR3aa: CASSSLLTGGNTEAFF
abundance: NA
j_gene: TRBJ1-1
v_gene: TRBV9

CDR3aa: CASSIGVGASEQFF
abundance: NA
j_gene: TRBJ2-1
v_gene: TRBV19

CDR3aa: CASSYLTGNEQYF
abundance: NA
j_gene: NA
v_gene: TRBV6-5

CDR3aa: CASSSFPSGSYNEQFF
abundance: once
j_gene: TRBJ2-1
v_gene: TRBV11-1

CDR3aa: CASSLGRGGNQPQHF
abundance: NA
j_gene: TRBJ1-5
v_gene: TRBV7-2

CDR3aa: CAISGGQGLTEQYF
abundance: NA
j_gene: TRBJ2-7
v_gene: TRBV10-3

CDR3aa: CASSTMGLAGYRNSYNEQFF
abundance: NA
j_gene: TRBJ2-1
v_gene: TRBV21-1

CDR3aa: CASSEGLGQGARETQYF
abundance: once
j_gene: TRBJ2-5
v_gene: TRBV10-2

CDR3aa: CASSRGTSPSTDTQYF
abundance: NA
j_gene: TRBJ2-3
v_gene: TRBV5-6

CDR3aa: CASSERGQPGNTIYF
abundance: NA
j_gene: TRBJ1-3
v_gene: TRBV6-1

CDR3aa: CASSLGSTRRYTEAFF
abundance: NA
j_gene: TRBJ1-1
v_gene: TRBV7-9

CDR3aa: CASSTAQTDTQYF
abundance: NA
j_gene: TRBJ2-3
v_gene: TRBV12-1

CDR3aa: CSATGQGEEQYF
abundance: NA
j_gene: TRBJ2-7
v_gene: TRBV29-1